This TCR beta chain was found in a study of T-cell reconstitution after alpha-beta-depleted transplantation in children. The TCRbeta library incorporated unique molecular identifiers. TCRdb ran MiXCR on the PCR reads and lists one entry per CDR3 protein. The table lists about 300,000 distinct CDR3 sequences, less than 9.5% of them singletons, with over 7.5% in the top ten. Whole-study results and caveats: It was reported that alpha-beta T cells came from several hundred expanded graft clones (about two months after transplant). T cells produced anew were the main source of T-cell counts and diversity one year after transplant.

This clonotype was seen many times. Its target is unknown. The CDR3 spans 17 residues. Trimming at V came to 0 bases and at J to 4 bases, leaving 6 bases not matched to a gene. Germline values: CDR1 LGHDT, CDR2 YNNKEL (reference sequence). V is TRBV3-1 and J is TRBJ2-1, with 10 bases aligning to TRBD2. Here the sequenced sample was peripheral blood, taken 360 days after TCRalphabeta/CD19-depleted stem cell transplant. This sequence originates from a female patient aged 2 to 10 who had a stem cell transplant for Fanconi anemia, so the T cells may come from the graft donor. CDR3 bases: TGTGCCAGCAGCCAAGAGCAGCGGGAGGGGGCATACAATGAGCAGTTCTTC. Its translation: CASSQEQREGAYNEQFF.